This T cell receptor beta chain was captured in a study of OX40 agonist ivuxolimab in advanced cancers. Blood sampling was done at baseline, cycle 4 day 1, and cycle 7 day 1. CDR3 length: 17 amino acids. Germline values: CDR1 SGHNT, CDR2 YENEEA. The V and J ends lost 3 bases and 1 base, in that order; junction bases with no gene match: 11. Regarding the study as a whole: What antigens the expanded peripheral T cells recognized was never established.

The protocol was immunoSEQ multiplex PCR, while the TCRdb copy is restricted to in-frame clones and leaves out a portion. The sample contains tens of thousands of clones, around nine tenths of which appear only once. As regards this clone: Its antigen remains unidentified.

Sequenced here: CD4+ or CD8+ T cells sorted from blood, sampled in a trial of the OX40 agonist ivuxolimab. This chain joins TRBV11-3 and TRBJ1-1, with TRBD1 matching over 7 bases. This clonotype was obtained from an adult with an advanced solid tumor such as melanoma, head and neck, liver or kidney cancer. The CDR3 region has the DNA TGTGCCAGCAGCTTTCAGACAGGGCTTGAGGAGAACACTGAAGCTTTCTTT. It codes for CASSFQTGLEENTEAFF.